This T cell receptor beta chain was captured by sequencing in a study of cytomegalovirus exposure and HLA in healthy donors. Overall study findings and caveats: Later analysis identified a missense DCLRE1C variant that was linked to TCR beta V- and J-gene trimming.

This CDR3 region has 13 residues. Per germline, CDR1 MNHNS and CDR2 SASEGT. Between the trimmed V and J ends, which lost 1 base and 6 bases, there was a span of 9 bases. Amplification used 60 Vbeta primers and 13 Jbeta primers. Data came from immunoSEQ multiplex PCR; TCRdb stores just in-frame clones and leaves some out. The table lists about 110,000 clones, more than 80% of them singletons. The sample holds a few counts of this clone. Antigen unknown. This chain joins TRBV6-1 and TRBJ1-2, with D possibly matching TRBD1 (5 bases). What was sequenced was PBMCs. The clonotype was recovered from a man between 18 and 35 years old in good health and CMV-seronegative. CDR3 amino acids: CASSEGGSHGYTF. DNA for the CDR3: TGTGCCAGCAGTGAAGGGGGCTCGCATGGCTACACCTTC.